Here is one T cell receptor beta chain with its context. Its antigen is undetermined. The CDR3 sequence is 14 residues long. Germline V CDR1 and CDR2: MNHEY, SMNVEV (reference sequence). This sample is drawn from a study of CXCR3-negative and CXCR3-positive naive CD8 T cells. With UMI labels, 5' RACE was used to prepare the TRB cDNA libraries. TCRdb reprocessed the 5' RACE reads, keeping one entry per CDR3 protein, no DNA. The sample data list around 24,000 distinct CDR3 sequences. Study-wide findings and caveats: Naive cells with CXCR3 showed TRB CDR3s that were more hydrophobic than those in CXCR3-negative naive cells.

This TCR was recovered from a human donor in good health. Some clones in this sample may be carry-over from other donors' samples. Input material: naive CXCR3- CD8+ T cells from blood. Stated subset: CD45RO-CCR7+CD27+CD95- naive CD8+ T cells lacking CXCR3 (TNR3-). The chain recombines TRBV27 with TRBJ2-3. This CDR3 reads CASSLSSRTDTQYF.